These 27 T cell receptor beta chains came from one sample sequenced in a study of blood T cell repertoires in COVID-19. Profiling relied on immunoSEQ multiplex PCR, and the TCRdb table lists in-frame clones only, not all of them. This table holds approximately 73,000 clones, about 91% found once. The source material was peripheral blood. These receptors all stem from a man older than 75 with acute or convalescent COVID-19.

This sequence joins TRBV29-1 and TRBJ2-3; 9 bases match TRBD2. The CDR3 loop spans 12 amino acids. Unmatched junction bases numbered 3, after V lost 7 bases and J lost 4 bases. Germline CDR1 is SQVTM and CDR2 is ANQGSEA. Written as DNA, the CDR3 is TGCAGCGGTAGCGGGGGCTCAGATACGCAGTATTTT. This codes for CSGSGGSDTQYF.

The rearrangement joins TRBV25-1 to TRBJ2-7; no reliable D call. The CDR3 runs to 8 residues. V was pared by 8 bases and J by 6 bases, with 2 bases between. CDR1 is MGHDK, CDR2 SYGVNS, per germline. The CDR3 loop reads CASLEQYF. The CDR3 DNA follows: TGTGCCAGCCTCGAGCAGTACTTC.

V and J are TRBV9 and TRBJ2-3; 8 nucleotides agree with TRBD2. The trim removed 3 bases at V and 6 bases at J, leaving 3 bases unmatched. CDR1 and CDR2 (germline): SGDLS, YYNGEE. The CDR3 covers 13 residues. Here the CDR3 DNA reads TGTGCCAGCAGCGCCCGACTAGCGGATACGCAGTATTTT. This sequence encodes CASSARLADTQYF.

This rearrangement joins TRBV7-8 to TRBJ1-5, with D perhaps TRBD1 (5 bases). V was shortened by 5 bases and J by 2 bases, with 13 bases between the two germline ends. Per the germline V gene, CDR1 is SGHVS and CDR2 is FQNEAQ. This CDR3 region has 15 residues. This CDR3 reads CASSTDSYGNQPQHF. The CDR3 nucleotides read TGTGCCAGCAGCACCGACAGTTACGGCAATCAGCCCCAGCATTTT.

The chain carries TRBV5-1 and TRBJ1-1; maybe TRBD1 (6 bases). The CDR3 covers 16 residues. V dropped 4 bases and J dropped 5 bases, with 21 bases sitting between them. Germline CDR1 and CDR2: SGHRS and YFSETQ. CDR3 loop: CASSGYRDLGGTEAFF. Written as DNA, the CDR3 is TGCGCCAGCAGCGGATACAGGGATTTGGGTGGAACTGAAGCTTTCTTT.

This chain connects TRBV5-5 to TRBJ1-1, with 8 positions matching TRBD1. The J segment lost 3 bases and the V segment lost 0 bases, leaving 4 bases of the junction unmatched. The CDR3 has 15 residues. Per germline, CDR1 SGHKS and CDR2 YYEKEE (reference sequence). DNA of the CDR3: TGTGCCAGCAGCTTGGCAGTCAGGGGGCACACTGAAGCTTTCTTT. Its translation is CASSLAVRGHTEAFF.

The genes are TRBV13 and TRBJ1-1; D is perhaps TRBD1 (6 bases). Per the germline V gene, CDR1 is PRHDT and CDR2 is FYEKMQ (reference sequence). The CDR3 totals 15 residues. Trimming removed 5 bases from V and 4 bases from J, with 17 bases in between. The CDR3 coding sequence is TGTGCCAGCAGCCCTTATCAGGGGATCAGCACTGAAGCTTTCTTT. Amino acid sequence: CASSPYQGISTEAFF.

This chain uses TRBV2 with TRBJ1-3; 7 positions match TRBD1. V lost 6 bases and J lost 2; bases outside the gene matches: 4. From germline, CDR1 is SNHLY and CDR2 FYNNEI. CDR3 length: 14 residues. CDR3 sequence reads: CASRLGGPGNTIYF. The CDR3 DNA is TGTGCCAGCAGACTAGGGGGCCCTGGAAACACCATATATTTT.

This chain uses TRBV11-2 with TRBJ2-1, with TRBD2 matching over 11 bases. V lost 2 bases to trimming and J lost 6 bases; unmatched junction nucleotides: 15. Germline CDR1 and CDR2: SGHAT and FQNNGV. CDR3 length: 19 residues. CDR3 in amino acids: CASSLMVFRGTSGSNEQFF. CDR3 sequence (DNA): TGTGCCAGCAGCTTAATGGTCTTTAGGGGCACTAGCGGGAGCAATGAGCAGTTCTTC.

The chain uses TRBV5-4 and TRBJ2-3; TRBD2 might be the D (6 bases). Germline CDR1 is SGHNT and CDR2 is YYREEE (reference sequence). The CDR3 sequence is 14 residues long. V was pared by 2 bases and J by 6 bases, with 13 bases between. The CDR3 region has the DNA TGTGCCAGCAGCTTAAGGGAGGCGGGTGATACGCAGTATTTT. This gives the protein CASSLREAGDTQYF.

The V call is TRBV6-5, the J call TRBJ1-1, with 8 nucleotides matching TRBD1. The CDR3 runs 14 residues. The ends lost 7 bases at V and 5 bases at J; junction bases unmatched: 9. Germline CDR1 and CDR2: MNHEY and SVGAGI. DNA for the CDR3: TGTGCCAGCACCTCTACAGGGGGAGGGACTGAAGCTTTCTTT. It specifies CASTSTGGGTEAFF.

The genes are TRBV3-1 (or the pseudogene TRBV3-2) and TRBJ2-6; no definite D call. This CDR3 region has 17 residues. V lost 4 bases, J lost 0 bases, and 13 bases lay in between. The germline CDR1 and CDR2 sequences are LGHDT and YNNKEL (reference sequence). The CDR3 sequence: CASSPVFSLSGANVLTF. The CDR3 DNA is TGTGCCAGCAGCCCGGTCTTTTCCCTCTCTGGGGCCAACGTCCTGACTTTC.

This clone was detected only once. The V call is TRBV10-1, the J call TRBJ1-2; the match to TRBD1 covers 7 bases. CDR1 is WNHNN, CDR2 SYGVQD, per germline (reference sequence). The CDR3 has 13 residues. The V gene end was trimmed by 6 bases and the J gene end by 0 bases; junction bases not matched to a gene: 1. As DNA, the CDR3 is TGCGCCAGCAGCAGGGGGTCTAACTATGGCTACACCTTC. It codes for CASSRGSNYGYTF.

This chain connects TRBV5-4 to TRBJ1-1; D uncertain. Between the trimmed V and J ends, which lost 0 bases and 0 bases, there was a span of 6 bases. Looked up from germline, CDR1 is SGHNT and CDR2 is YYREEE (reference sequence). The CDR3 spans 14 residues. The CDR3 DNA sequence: TGTGCCAGCAGCTTGGACAGATTGAACACTGAAGCTTTCTTT. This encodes CASSLDRLNTEAFF.

The CDR3 reads CASSLRGGHETQYF. Here the CDR3 DNA reads TGTGCCAGCAGTTTAAGGGGGGGGCACGAGACCCAGTACTTC. The chain combines TRBV28 with TRBJ2-5, with a tentative D call TRBD2 (7 bases). In germline, CDR1 is MDHEN, CDR2 SYDVKM. This CDR3 has 14 amino acids. With 2 bases removed from V and 5 bases from J, the gap between germline ends came to 12 bases. Looking up the rest from reference TRBV28 and TRBJ2-5 gives the full variable domain: DVKVTQSSRYLVKRTGEKVFLECVQDMDHENMFWYRQDPGLGLRLIYFSYDVKMKEKGDIPEGYSVSREKKERFSLILESASTNQTSMYLCASSLRGGHETQYFGPGTRLLVL.

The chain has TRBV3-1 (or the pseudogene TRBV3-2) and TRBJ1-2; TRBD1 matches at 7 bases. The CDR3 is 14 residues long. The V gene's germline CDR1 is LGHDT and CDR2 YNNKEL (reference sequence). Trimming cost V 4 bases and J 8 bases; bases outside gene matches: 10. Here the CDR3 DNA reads TGTGCCAGCAGCCCGCGGGACAGCCCTCTCGGCTACACCTTC. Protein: CASSPRDSPLGYTF.

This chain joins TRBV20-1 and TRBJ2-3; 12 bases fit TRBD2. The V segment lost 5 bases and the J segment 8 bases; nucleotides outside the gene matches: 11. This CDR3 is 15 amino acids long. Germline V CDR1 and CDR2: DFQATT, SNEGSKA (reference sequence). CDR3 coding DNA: TGCAGTGCTGGTGGACTAGCGGGGCCTTTGGGTACGCAGTATTTT. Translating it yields CSAGGLAGPLGTQYF.

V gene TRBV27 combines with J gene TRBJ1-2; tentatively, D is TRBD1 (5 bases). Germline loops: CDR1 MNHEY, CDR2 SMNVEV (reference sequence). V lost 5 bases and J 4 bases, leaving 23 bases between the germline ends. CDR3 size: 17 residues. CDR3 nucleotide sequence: TGTGCCAGCAGTCCCCTTGGGGCAGGGTATGAGAGCTATGGCTACACCTTC. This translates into CASSPLGAGYESYGYTF.

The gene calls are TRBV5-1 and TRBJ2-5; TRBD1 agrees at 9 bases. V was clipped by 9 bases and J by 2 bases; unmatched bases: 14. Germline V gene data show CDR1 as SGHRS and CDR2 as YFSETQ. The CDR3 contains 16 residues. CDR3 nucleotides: TGCGCCACCAAGCAGGGACAGGGCATCGGGCAAGAGACCCAGTACTTC. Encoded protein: CATKQGQGIGQETQYF.

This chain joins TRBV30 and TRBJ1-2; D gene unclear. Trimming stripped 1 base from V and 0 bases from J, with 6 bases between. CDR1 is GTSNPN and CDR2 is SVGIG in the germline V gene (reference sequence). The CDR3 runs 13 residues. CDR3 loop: CAWSASTNYGYTF. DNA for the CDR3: TGTGCCTGGAGTGCGTCTACTAACTATGGCTACACCTTC.

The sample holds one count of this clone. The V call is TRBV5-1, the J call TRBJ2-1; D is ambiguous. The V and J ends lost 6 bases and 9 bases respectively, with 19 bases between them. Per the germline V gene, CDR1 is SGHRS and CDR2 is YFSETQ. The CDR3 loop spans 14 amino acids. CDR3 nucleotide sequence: TGCGCCAGCACCCGCCGGCCCCAGGTGGGTGAGCAGTTCTTC. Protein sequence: CASTRRPQVGEQFF.

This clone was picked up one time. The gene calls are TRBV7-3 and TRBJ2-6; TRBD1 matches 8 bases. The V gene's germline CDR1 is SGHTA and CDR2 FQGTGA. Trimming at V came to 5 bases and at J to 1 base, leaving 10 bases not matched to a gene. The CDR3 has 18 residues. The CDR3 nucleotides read TGTGCCAGCAGCACGCGAGGACAGGGTCAATCTGGGGCCAACGTCCTGACTTTC. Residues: CASSTRGQGQSGANVLTF.

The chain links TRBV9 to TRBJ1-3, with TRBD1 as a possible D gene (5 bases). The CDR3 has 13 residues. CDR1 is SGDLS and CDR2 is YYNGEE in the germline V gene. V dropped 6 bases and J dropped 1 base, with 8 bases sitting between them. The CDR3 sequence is CASTRESGNTIYF. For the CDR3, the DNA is TGTGCCAGCACCAGGGAATCTGGAAACACCATATATTTT.

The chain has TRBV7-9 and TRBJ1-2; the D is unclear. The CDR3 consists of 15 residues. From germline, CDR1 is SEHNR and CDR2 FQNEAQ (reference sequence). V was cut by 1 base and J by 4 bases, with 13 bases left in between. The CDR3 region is CASSLERAGGYGYTF. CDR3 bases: TGTGCCAGCAGCTTAGAAAGGGCCGGAGGCTATGGCTACACCTTC.

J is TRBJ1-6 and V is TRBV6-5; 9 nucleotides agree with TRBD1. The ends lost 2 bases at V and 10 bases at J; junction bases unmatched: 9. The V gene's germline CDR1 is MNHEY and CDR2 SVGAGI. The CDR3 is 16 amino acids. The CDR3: CASSYGRTGEVSPLHF. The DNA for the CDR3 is TGTGCCAGCAGTTACGGCCGGACAGGGGAGGTCTCACCCCTCCACTTT.

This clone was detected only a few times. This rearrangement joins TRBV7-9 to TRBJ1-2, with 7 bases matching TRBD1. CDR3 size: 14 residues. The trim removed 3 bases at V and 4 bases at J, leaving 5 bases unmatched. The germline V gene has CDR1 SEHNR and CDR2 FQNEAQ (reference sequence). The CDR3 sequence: CASSFMDRSYGYTF. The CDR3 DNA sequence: TGTGCCAGCAGCTTTATGGACAGGAGCTATGGCTACACCTTC.

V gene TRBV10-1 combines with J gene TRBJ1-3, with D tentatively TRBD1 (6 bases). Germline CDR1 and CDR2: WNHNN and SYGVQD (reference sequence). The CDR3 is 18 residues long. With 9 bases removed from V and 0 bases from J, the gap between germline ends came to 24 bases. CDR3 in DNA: TGCGCCAGAACAAGGGGGGGCAGGAACAGACACTCTGGAAACACCATATATTTT. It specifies CARTRGGRNRHSGNTIYF.